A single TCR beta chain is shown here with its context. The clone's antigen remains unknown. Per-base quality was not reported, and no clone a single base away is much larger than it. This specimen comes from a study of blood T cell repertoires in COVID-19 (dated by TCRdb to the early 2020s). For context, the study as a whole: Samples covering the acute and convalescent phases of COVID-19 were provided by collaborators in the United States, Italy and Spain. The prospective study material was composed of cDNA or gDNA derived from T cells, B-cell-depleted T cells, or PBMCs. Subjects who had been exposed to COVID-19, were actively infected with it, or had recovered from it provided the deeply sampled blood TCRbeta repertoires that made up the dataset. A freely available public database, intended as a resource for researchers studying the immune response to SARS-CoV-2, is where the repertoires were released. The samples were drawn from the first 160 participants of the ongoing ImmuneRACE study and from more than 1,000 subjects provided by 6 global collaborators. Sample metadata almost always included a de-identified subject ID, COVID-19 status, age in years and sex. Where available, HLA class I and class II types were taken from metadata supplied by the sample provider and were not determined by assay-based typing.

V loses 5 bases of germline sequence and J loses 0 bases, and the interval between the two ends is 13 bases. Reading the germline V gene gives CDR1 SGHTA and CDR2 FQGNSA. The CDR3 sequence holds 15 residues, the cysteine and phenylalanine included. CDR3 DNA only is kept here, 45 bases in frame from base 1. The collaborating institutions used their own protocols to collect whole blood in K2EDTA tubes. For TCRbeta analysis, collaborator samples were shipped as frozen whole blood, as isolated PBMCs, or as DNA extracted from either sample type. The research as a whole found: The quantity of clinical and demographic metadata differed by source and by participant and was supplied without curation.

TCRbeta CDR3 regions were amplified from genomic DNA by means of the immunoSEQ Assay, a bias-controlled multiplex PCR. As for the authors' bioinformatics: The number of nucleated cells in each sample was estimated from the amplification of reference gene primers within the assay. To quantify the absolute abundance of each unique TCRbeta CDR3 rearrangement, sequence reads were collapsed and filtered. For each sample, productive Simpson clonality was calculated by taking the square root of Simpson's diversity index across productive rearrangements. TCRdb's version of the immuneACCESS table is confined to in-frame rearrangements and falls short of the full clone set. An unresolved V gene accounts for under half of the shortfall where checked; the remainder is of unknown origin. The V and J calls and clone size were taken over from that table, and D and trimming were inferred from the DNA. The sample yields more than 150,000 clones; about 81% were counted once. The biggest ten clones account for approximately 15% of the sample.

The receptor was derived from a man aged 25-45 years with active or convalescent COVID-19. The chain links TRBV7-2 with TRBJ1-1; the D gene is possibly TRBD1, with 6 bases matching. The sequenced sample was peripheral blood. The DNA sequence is TGTGCCAGCAGCCAGGAGGGGGGGATGAACACTGAAGCTTTCTTT. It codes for CASSQEGGMNTEAFF.